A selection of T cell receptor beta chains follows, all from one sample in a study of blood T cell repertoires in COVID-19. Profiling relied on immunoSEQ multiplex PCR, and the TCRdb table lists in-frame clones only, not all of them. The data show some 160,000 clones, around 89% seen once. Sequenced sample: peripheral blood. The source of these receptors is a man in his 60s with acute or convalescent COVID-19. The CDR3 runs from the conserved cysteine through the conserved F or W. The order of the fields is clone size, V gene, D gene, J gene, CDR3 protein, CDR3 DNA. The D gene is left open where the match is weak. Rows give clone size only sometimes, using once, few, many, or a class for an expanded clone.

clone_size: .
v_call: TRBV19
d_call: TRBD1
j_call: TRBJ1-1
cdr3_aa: CASKLTGSFTEAFF
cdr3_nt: TGTGCCAGTAAGTTGACAGGGAGCTTCACTGAAGCTTTCTTT

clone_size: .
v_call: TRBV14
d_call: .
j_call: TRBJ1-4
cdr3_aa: CASSQVSNAFNEKLFF
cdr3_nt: TGTGCCAGCAGCCAAGTGAGCAACGCTTTTAATGAAAAACTGTTTTTT

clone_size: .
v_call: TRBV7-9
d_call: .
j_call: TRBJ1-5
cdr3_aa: CASSLDGQPQHF
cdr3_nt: TGTGCCAGCAGCTTAGATGGCCAGCCCCAGCATTTT

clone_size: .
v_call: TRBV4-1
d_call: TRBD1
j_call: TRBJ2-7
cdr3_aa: CASSPGQGASYEQYF
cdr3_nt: TGCGCCAGCAGCCCTGGACAGGGGGCATCCTACGAGCAGTACTTC

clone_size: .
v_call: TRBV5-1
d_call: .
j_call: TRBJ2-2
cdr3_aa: CASSFESVTGELFF
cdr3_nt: TGCGCCAGCAGCTTTGAGTCGGTCACCGGGGAGCTGTTTTTT

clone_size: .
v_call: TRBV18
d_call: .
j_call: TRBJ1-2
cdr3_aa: CASSPIPDYGYTF
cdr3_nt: TGTGCCAGCTCACCAATTCCAGACTATGGCTACACCTTC

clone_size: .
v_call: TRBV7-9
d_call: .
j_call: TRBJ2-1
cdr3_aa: CASSRGFQGYEQFF
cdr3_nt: TGTGCCAGCAGCCGCGGGTTTCAGGGGTATGAGCAGTTCTTC

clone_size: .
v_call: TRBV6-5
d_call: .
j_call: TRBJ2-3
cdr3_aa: CASSLDYTDTQYF
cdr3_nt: TGTGCCAGCAGCCTTGACTACACAGATACGCAGTATTTT

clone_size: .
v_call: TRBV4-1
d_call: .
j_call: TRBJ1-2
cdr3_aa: CASSHLDRTNYGYTF
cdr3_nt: TGCGCCAGCAGCCACCTCGACAGGACAAACTATGGCTACACCTTC

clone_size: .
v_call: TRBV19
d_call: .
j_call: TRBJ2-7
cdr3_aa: CASSTQVAYEQYF
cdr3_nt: TGTGCCAGTAGTACTCAAGTAGCTTACGAGCAGTACTTC

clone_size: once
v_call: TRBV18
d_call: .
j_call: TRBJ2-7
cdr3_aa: CASSPSTREQYF
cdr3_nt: TGTGCCAGCTCACCCTCCACGCGAGAGCAGTACTTC

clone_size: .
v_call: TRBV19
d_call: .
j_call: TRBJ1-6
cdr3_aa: CASSMNSYSPLHF
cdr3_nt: TGTGCCAGTAGTATGAACAGTTATTCACCCCTCCACTTT

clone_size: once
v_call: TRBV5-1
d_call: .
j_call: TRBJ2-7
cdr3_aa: CASSLGENSYEQYF
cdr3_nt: TGCGCCAGCAGCTTGGGGGAGAACTCCTACGAGCAGTACTTC

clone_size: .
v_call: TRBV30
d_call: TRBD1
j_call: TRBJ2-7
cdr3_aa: CAWSTGAEQYF
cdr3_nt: TGTGCCTGGAGTACAGGGGCCGAGCAGTACTTC

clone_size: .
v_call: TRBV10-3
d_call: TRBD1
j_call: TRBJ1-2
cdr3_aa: CATGTGTDGYTF
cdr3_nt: TGTGCCACAGGGACAGGGACAGATGGCTACACCTTC

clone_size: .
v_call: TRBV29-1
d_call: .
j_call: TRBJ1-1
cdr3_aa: CSVDRRGTTANTEAFF
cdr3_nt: TGCAGCGTTGATCGTAGGGGGACGACCGCGAACACTGAAGCTTTCTTT

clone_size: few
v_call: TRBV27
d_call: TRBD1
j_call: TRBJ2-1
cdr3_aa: CASSPRGTGRYNEQFF
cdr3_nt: TGTGCCAGCAGTCCGCGAGGGACAGGAAGATACAATGAGCAGTTCTTC

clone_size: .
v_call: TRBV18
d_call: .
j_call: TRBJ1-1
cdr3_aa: CASSPRQNRVGTEAFF
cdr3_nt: TGTGCCAGCTCACCACGCCAGAACAGGGTCGGCACTGAAGCTTTCTTT

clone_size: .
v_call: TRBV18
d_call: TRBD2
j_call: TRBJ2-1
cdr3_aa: CASSPGLAGATNNEQFF
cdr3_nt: TGTGCCAGCTCACCGGGACTAGCGGGGGCAACGAACAATGAGCAGTTCTTC

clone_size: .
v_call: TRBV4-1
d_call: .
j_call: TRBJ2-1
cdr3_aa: CASSRGSNEQFF
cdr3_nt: TGCGCCAGCAGCCGGGGCAGCAATGAGCAGTTCTTC

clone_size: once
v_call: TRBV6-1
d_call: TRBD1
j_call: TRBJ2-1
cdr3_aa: CASSELIGQGYNEQFF
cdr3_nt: TGTGCCAGCAGTGAATTGATCGGACAGGGATACAATGAGCAGTTCTTC

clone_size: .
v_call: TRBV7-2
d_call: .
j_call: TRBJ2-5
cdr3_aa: CASSPDGVRGTQYF
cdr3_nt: TGTGCCAGCAGCCCCGATGGGGTCCGGGGGACCCAGTACTTC

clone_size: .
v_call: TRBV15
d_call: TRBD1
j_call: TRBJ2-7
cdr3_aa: CATSSGQGAYEQYF
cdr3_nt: TGTGCCACCAGCAGCGGACAGGGGGCCTACGAGCAGTACTTC

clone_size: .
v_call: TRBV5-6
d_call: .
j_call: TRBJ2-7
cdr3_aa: CASSLKDRIYEQYF
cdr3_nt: TGTGCCAGCAGCTTGAAAGATAGAATCTACGAGCAGTACTTC

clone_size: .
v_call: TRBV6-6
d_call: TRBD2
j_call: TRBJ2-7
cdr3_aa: CASSTSGDPYF
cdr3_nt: TGTGCCAGCAGTACCAGCGGGGATCCGTACTTC

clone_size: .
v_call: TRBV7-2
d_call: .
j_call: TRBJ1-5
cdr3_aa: CASSPGSGHQPQHF
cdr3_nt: TGTGCCAGCAGCCCAGGGTCAGGGCATCAGCCCCAGCATTTT

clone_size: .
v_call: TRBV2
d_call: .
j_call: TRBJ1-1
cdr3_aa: CASRADLNTEAFF
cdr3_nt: TGTGCCAGCCGAGCGGACCTGAACACTGAAGCTTTCTTT